This T cell receptor beta chain was profiled in a study of blood T cell repertoires in COVID-19. The CDR3 spans 13 residues. Germline lookup yields CDR1 SGDLS and CDR2 YYNGEE. After removal of 7 bases from V and 4 bases from J, the junction contained 5 bases not matched to a gene. Profiling relied on immunoSEQ multiplex PCR, and the TCRdb table lists in-frame clones only, not all of them. Seen here are 90,000 or so clones, around 85% observed once, and the top ten hold 15% to 20%. V is TRBV9 and J is TRBJ2-1; TRBD1 matches at 7 bases. The sequence came from a woman aged 55-75 years with COVID-19, enrolled during active disease. Sequencing used peripheral blood. CDR3 sequence: CASARGLYNEQFF. The CDR3, as DNA: TGTGCCAGCGCTAGGGGGCTGTACAATGAGCAGTTCTTC.